The 9 T cell receptor beta chains listed next were all sequenced from one sample in a study of T-cell memory formation after mild COVID-19. TCRdb reanalysed the 5' RACE reads using MiXCR and keeps one entry per CDR3 protein. The data show nearly 250,000 distinct CDR3 sequences, approximately 15% seen once. The sequenced sample consisted of PBMCs or a T cell subset sorted from them (not recorded which). The source of these receptors is an adult woman who had mild COVID-19 (a few samples of this study predate the infection). Cell type and time point are not known.

The rearrangement links TRBV5-4 to TRBJ2-2; 14 bases map to TRBD2. The ends lost 3 bases at V and 4 bases at J; junction bases unmatched: 8. Looked up from germline, CDR1 is SGHNT and CDR2 is YYREEE (reference sequence). CDR3 size: 18 residues. The CDR3 loop reads CASSSGLAGGTGTGELFF. Written as DNA, the CDR3 is TGTGCCAGCAGCTCTGGACTAGCGGGAGGAACGGGCACCGGGGAGCTGTTTTTT. The whole variable domain, remainder taken from reference TRBV5-4 and TRBJ2-2, is ETGVTQSPTHLIKTRGQQVTLRCSSQSGHNTVSWYQQALGQGPQFIFQYYREEENGRGNFPPRFSGLQFPNYSSELNVNALELDDSALYLCASSSGLAGGTGTGELFFGEGSRLTVL.

The V call is TRBV9, the J call TRBJ1-2, with 8 nucleotides matching TRBD1. The CDR3 has 15 amino acids. The ends lost 4 bases at V and 6 bases at J; junction bases unmatched: 11. Germline values: CDR1 SGDLS, CDR2 YYNGEE. The CDR3 spells CASSPRTGYHDGYTF. As DNA, the CDR3 is TGTGCCAGCAGCCCCCGGACAGGGTACCATGATGGCTACACCTTC.

In this sample, this clonotype turned up a few times. V gene TRBV7-2 combines with J gene TRBJ2-3; D might be TRBD2 (5 bases). Germline V gene sequence: CDR1 SGHTA, CDR2 FQGNSA. The germline V and J ends were trimmed by 1 base and 4 bases, with 12 bases remaining between them. The CDR3 has 15 residues. CDR3 DNA: TGTGCCAGCAGCTTAGGAGGGAAGGAGGCAGATACGCAGTATTTT. Protein product: CASSLGGKEADTQYF.

This clonotype was observed a handful of times. V and J are TRBV5-1 and TRBJ1-2, with D tentatively TRBD1 (5 bases). Deletions cut 2 bases from V and 0 bases from J, with 8 bases between. The CDR3 totals 14 residues. CDR1 and CDR2 (germline): SGHRS, YFSETQ. For the CDR3, the DNA is TGCGCCAGCAGCTTTGGGACGGCTAACTATGGCTACACCTTC. It is translated as CASSFGTANYGYTF.

The chain links TRBV10-1 to TRBJ1-1, with 7 nucleotides matching TRBD1. After removal of 9 bases from V and 4 bases from J, the junction contained 17 bases not matched to a gene. Germline loops: CDR1 WNHNN, CDR2 SYGVQD (reference sequence). CDR3 size: 16 residues. CDR3 sequence reads: CARRWTDRKISTEAFF. CDR3 in DNA: TGCGCCAGGAGGTGGACGGACAGGAAAATTTCCACTGAAGCTTTCTTT.

In this sample, this clonotype turned up a few times. This rearrangement joins TRBV29-1 to TRBJ2-7; perhaps D is TRBD1 or TRBD2 (5 bases each). V gave up 6 bases and J gave up 2 bases, with 17 bases separating them. The germline gives CDR1 SQVTM, CDR2 ANQGSEA. This CDR3 comprises 14 residues. CDR3 nucleotide sequence: TGCAGCGTCGTCGATACCGGGACCACCTACGAGCAGTACTTC. Protein product: CSVVDTGTTYEQYF.

This clonotype was observed at least ten times. The V and J genes are TRBV12-3 or TRBV12-4 and TRBJ1-5, with no clear D. V was shortened by 3 bases and J by 5 bases, with 14 bases between the two germline ends. The length of the CDR3 is 15 residues. The CDR3 is CASSFRAQYDQPQHF. The CDR3 nucleotides read TGTGCCAGCAGTTTTAGGGCACAATACGATCAGCCCCAGCATTTT.

The J gene is TRBJ1-2, the V gene TRBV20-1; tentative D call: TRBD1 (6 bases). The CDR3 length is 16 residues. Looked up from germline, CDR1 is DFQATT and CDR2 is SNEGSKA (reference sequence). V lost 6 bases to trimming and J lost 8 bases, with 28 bases between them. The CDR3 spells CSAPMGYRHGGKGYTF. CDR3 sequence (DNA): TGCAGTGCCCCGATGGGGTATCGCCATGGGGGCAAGGGCTACACCTTC.

This clonotype has only a few counts. CDR3 amino acids: CASSFSGGQGYGYTF. CDR3 nucleotide sequence: TGTGCCAGCAGTTTTAGCGGAGGACAGGGTTACGGCTACACCTTC. This chain connects TRBV12-3 or TRBV12-4 to TRBJ1-2; 8 positions agree with TRBD1. CDR3 size: 15 residues. V shed 3 bases and J 8 bases; nucleotides not matched to a gene: 11.